This T cell receptor beta chain came from a study of technical replicates of blood from several donors. Clones were sequenced by immunoSEQ multiplex PCR, and TCRdb holds only the in-frame ones, with some missing. The table records under 85,000 clones, more than 85% of them present only once. The sample holds a few counts of this clone. V lost 3 bases, J lost 7 bases, and 6 bases stayed unmatched. The germline gives CDR1 MGHRA, CDR2 YSYEKL. CDR3 length equals 14 residues. Sequencing input: T cells isolated from PBMCs. The origin of this receptor is a human donor in good health. Some clones in this sample may be carry-over from other donors' samples. The V call is TRBV4-1, the J call TRBJ2-7; 10 bases fit TRBD2. The CDR3 DNA reads as TGCGCCAGCAGCCAGCTAGCGGGAGTGTTTGAGCAGTACTTC. Protein sequence: CASSQLAGVFEQYF.